The next 10 T cell receptor gamma chains were all read from a single sample in a study of Vδ1+ human thymocytes (dated by TCRdb to 2017 to 2018). Sequencing relied on an Illumina MiSeq. RNA extraction was carried out with the RNeasy mini kit, and reverse transcription was then done using Superscript III. To generate the CDR3 amplicons, a multiplex PCR was run using pooled V-gene forward primers together with a constant-region reverse primer that carried Illumina adaptor overhangs. Clone calls in TCRdb were regenerated from the public reads with CATT, after which identical DNA sequences shared one row. Within this sample are roughly 9,300 gamma-chain clones, with 55% to 60% of them counted one time only. The top ten clonotypes cover 1.4% to 1.5% of the sample. These receptors' targets are unknown. Study-wide findings and limitations: The thymic TRG and TRD repertoires appeared highly polyclonal, with Gaussian CDR3 length distributions, in contrast to the oligoclonal repertoires of peripheral blood.

The sample comprised Vdelta1+ gamma-delta thymocytes from the thymus. Explained via the paper, the cell subset or site label denotes: FACS-sorted CD3+ TCRalphabeta- TCRVdelta1+ TCRVdelta2- thymocytes. These receptors were taken from a girl under two years old who had congenital heart surgery.

This chain connects TRGV9 to TRGJ1 or TRGJ2. The J gene, missing from TCRdb, was assigned here through DNA to germline matching. CDR1 GITISATS and CDR2 ISYDGTV come from the germline V gene (reference sequence). There are 15 residues in the CDR3. Trimming took 1 base from V and 0 from J; bases not matched to a gene: 6. The chain's CDR3 is CALWEVDSNYYKKLF. DNA for the CDR3: TGTGCCTTGTGGGAGGTAGATTCGAATTATTATAAGAAACTCTTT.

Comments on this clone: A much larger clonotype is one base distant, so this may be a read error. Other DNA sequences from this sample encode an identical CDR3 as well. The rearrangement joins TRGV9 to TRGJ1 or TRGJ2. The J gene, not given by TCRdb, was assigned here from a germline match of the nucleotide sequence. The CDR3 is 11 residues long. The ends lost 0 bases at V and 12 bases at J; junction bases unmatched: 5. Looked up from germline, CDR1 is GITISATS and CDR2 is ISYDGTV (reference sequence). The CDR3 loop reads CALWEVRRKLF. The DNA of the CDR3 is TGTGCCTTGTGGGAGGTGCGGAGGAAACTCTTT.

This chain connects TRGV3 to TRGJ1 or TRGJ2. J lost 3 bases, V lost 2 bases, and 4 bases had no gene match. The CDR3 loop spans 13 amino acids. The germline gives CDR1 VTNTFY, CDR2 YDVSTARD (reference sequence). The DNA for the CDR3 is TGTGCCACCTGGGACATCCTTTATTATAAGAAACTCTTT. This sequence encodes CATWDILYYKKLF.

The sample holds a few counts of this clone. The gene calls are TRGV9 and TRGJ1 or TRGJ2. As TCRdb names no J gene, one was assigned here on the basis of a DNA match to germline. Germline V gene lookup returns CDR1 GITISATS and CDR2 ISYDGTV (reference sequence). This CDR3 is 11 amino acids long. J was trimmed by 11 bases and V by 0 bases; bases with no gene match: 4. This chain's CDR3 is CALWEVYEKLF. The CDR3 coding sequence is TGTGCCTTGTGGGAGGTGTATGAGAAACTCTTT.

The chain couples TRGV4 to TRGJP2. Here the J gene came from matching the DNA to germline, since TCRdb omits it. CDR3 length: 14 residues. The ends lost 0 bases at V and 4 bases at J; junction bases unmatched: 2. Germline CDR1 reads EGSTGY; CDR2 reads YDSYTSSV. The CDR3 DNA sequence: TGTGCCACCTGGGATGGGACTAGTGATTGGATCAAGACGTTT. Translated: CATWDGTSDWIKTF.

V usage is TRGV2 and J usage is TRGJ1 or TRGJ2. TCRdb records no J gene; here it was assigned by comparing the DNA to germline. The junction had 6 bases not matched to a gene; V was cut back by 0 bases and J by 7 bases. This CDR3 region has 13 residues. Germline-derived CDR1 and CDR2 are EGSNGY and YDSYNSKV. The chain's CDR3 is CATWDGPVYKKLF. Here the CDR3 DNA reads TGTGCCACCTGGGACGGGCCGGTGTATAAGAAACTCTTT.

V gene TRGV5 was called; the J gene was not. Germline CDR1 reads VINAFY; CDR2 reads YDVSNSKD. The CDR3 runs to 13 residues. CDR3 protein: CATWDVPGEKKLF. DNA for the CDR3: TGTGCCACCTGGGACGTACCGGGGGAGAAAAAACTCTTT.

This clone was detected once. The V call is TRGV3, the J call TRGJP2. The J gene, left out of TCRdb, was set here by checking the DNA against germline. This CDR3 has 15 residues. Germline-derived CDR1 and CDR2 are VTNTFY and YDVSTARD (reference sequence). Losses at the gene ends were 0 bases for V and 3 bases for J; bases not matched to a gene: 4. CDR3 nucleotide sequence: TGTGCCACCTGGGACAGGCGATGTAGTGATTGGATCAAGACGTTT. Its translation is CATWDRRCSDWIKTF.

This clone was found once. The V call is TRGV2, the J call TRGJ1 or TRGJ2. TCRdb is silent on the J gene; assignment here came from matching the DNA to germline. The ends lost 0 bases at V and 12 bases at J; junction bases unmatched: 11. The CDR3 has 13 residues. Germline loops: CDR1 EGSNGY, CDR2 YDSYNSKV. The CDR3 loop reads CATWDGPKGRKLF. The DNA of the CDR3 is TGTGCCACCTGGGACGGGCCAAAGGGTAGGAAACTCTTT.

V usage is TRGV2 and J usage is TRGJ1 or TRGJ2. Here the J gene came from matching the DNA to germline, since TCRdb omits it. V lost 0 bases, J lost 8 bases, and 4 bases stayed unmatched. This CDR3 contains 12 residues. CDR1 EGSNGY and CDR2 YDSYNSKV come from the germline V gene. This CDR3 reads CATWDGQNKKLF. CDR3 coding DNA: TGTGCCACCTGGGACGGGCAGAATAAGAAACTCTTT.